This TCR beta chain was sequenced in a study of human T cells and chemical hapten exposure. Background on the study: Weekly diphenylcyclopropenone doses were given to patients' scalps across the roughly 25-week study.

Time point in this sample: patch test 2, 6 weeks after DPC sensitization. The treatment: therapeutic diphenylcyclopropenone sensitization with weekly scalp DPC. V was cut by 4 bases and J by 6 bases, with 16 bases left in between. Germline-derived CDR1 and CDR2 are MNHEY and SMNVEV (reference sequence). The CDR3 sequence is 16 residues long. What the library attached to individual cDNA molecules were unique molecular identifiers. TCRdb redid the calling of the RACE reads with MiXCR, one entry per CDR3 protein. The sample has some 88,000 distinct CDR3 sequences, 9.5% to 11% seen once. In this sample, this clonotype turned up a few times.

The sequencing here drew on whole blood, taken in connection with sensitization to the hapten diphenylcyclopropenone (DPC). The rearrangement uses TRBV27 and TRBJ1-6; D is unclear. The sequence was collected from a man aged 35 to 55 with alopecia areata. Some clones in this sample may be carry-over from other donors' samples. CDR3: CASSWKGRAINSPLHF. CDR3 bases: TGTGCCAGCAGTTGGAAAGGAAGGGCCATTAATTCACCCCTCCACTTT.